This entry concerns a single T cell receptor beta chain. As yet, its antigen is unknown. Noted treatment: roughly ten-day PBMC culture with coronavirus spike peptide pools or control peptides (ViraFEST assay). The data originate from a study of vaccination and CD4 T cells after COVID-19. CD4+ T cells that had been cultured provided DNA sequenced with the Oncomine TCR Beta short-read assay. TCRdb reanalysed the PCR reads using MiXCR and keeps one entry per CDR3 protein. Of thousands of distinct CDR3 sequences in the sample, less than 55% are singletons; the top ten hold more than 20%. The V end was cut by 5 bases, the J end by 8 bases, with 12 bases between. This CDR3 has 13 residues. Germline V gene sequence: CDR1 MDHEN, CDR2 SYDVKM.

The sample was CD4+ T cells from blood, cultured in vitro. The sequence derives from a human donor who had recovered from COVID-19. The chain carries TRBV28 and TRBJ1-4; D gene uncertain. CDR3 DNA: TGTGCCAGCAGTAAAAGGTCGTTCGAAAAACTGTTTTTT. Its protein product is CASSKRSFEKLFF.